The T cell receptor beta chain under discussion was sequenced for a study of blood T cell repertoires in COVID-19. Participants reported their clinical history, and cohort assignment relied on those reports. Here immunoSEQ multiplex PCR was the method, and the copy in TCRdb shows in-frame clones only, minus some. The sample consists of a few hundred thousand clones, roughly 90% of them appearing once. There are 14 residues in the CDR3. CDR1 and CDR2 (germline): SGHTA, FQGNSA. V lost 3 bases, J lost 8 bases, and 7 bases stayed unmatched. Sequencing used PBMCs or T cells enriched from blood (not recorded which). The clonotype was recovered from a woman aged 40 to 50 who had recovered from COVID-19. The chain combines TRBV7-2 with TRBJ1-2; 9 bases map to TRBD1. The CDR3 DNA sequence: TGTGCCAGCAGCTTGGACAGGGGAAATGGAGGCTACACCTTC. This translates into CASSLDRGNGGYTF.